The 18 T cell receptor beta chains reported below all come from one sample, sequenced in a study of beta chain features in type 1 diabetes. cDNA synthesis used the whole RNA isolate, giving expressed TCRB sequences. Only in-frame clones appear in the TCRdb table, and some are missing; sequencing was by immunoSEQ multiplex PCR. The profile shows around 690,000 clones, around an eighth of them singletons. Study outcomes and limitations: All four CD4+ subsets of Type 1 diabetes patients contained TCRB CDR3s that were moderately but significantly shorter.

These receptors have no identified antigens. Source material: naive CD4+ T cells from blood. The receptors were gathered from a man aged 25-45 years with type 1 diabetes.

This clone was picked up a small number of times. The chain carries TRBV2 and TRBJ1-2; TRBD1 might be the D (5 bases). The CDR3 consists of 12 residues. Germline V gene lookup returns CDR1 SNHLY and CDR2 FYNNEI. With 5 bases removed from V and 5 bases from J, the gap between germline ends came to 9 bases. The CDR3 spells CASSRDAYGYTF. For the CDR3, the DNA is TGTGCCAGCAGTAGGGACGCTTATGGCTACACCTTC.

This clone was observed a few times. This sequence joins TRBV2 and TRBJ2-3, with a weak D call TRBD1 (7 bases). V was pared by 7 bases and J by 1 base, with 15 bases between. The CDR3 loop spans 15 amino acids. Germline CDR1 reads SNHLY; CDR2 reads FYNNEI. Written as DNA, the CDR3 is TGTGCCAGCATTTCGGAGGGGGCTGGCACAGATACGCAGTATTTT. This encodes CASISEGAGTDTQYF.

This clone occurred a few times. The chain links TRBV25-1 to TRBJ1-4; D gene unclear. Per the germline V gene, CDR1 is MGHDK and CDR2 is SYGVNS. The CDR3 extends over 15 amino acids. V gave up 2 bases and J gave up 8 bases, with 15 bases separating them. CDR3 sequence reads: CASSEPRTPGEKLFF. CDR3 nucleotides: TGTGCCAGCAGTGAACCGAGAACCCCCGGCGAAAAACTGTTTTTT.

This chain uses TRBV10-3 with TRBJ2-2, with D hard to call. Germline V gene lookup returns CDR1 ENHRY and CDR2 SYGVKD. The V and J ends lost 3 bases and 6 bases respectively, with 8 bases between them. The CDR3 is made up of 13 amino acids. This CDR3 is CAISEGYAGELFF. In nucleotides, the CDR3 is TGTGCCATCAGTGAAGGATACGCCGGGGAGCTGTTTTTT.

This clone has a handful of counts. The chain has TRBV29-1 and TRBJ1-1, with no clear D. CDR3 length: 14 residues. V lost 1 base to trimming and J lost 6 bases, with 15 bases between them. Germline CDR1 is SQVTM and CDR2 is ANQGSEA. CDR3 in amino acids: CSVEGRWRAPEAFF. The CDR3 nucleotides read TGCAGCGTTGAAGGGAGGTGGAGGGCTCCTGAAGCTTTCTTT. The full variable domain, in which reference TRBV29-1 and TRBJ1-1 provide the parts outside the CDR3, is SAVISQKPSRDICQRGTSLTIQCQVDSQVTMMFWYRQQPGQSLTLIATANQGSEATYESGFVIDKFPISRPNLTFSTLTVSNMSPEDSSIYLCSVEGRWRAPEAFFGQGTRLTVV.

The gene calls are TRBV5-4 and TRBJ1-4; no definite D call. The V gene's germline CDR1 is SGHNT and CDR2 YYREEE (reference sequence). CDR3 size: 14 residues. The ends were cut back, 1 base at V and 4 bases at J, with 8 bases in the middle. The CDR3 coding sequence is TGTGCCAGCAGCTTGCAAGGGAATAATGAAAAACTGTTTTTT. As protein: CASSLQGNNEKLFF.

A few counts support this clone. The V call is TRBV4-2, the J call TRBJ2-7, with a tentative D call TRBD1 (5 bases). Trimming took 1 base from V and 1 from J, leaving 11 bases between them. This CDR3 contains 15 residues. Germline V gene data show CDR1 as LGHNA and CDR2 as YNFKEQ. The DNA of the CDR3 is TGTGCCAGCAGCCAAGGGGTTCAGGGTTCCTACGAGCAGTACTTC. Its translation: CASSQGVQGSYEQYF.

This clone was found a few times. The chain is built from TRBV7-3 and TRBJ2-1; D is tentatively TRBD1 or TRBD2 (5 bases each). The V and J ends lost 3 bases and 5 bases respectively, with 11 bases between them. The CDR3 has 14 residues. Looked up from germline, CDR1 is SGHTA and CDR2 is FQGTGA. CDR3 region: CASSFGTQHNEQFF. The CDR3 DNA follows: TGTGCCAGCAGCTTCGGGACCCAACACAATGAGCAGTTCTTC.

The genes are TRBV29-1 and TRBJ2-2, with TRBD1 as a possible D gene (5 bases). This CDR3 is built from 14 residues. V lost 2 bases, J lost 2 bases, and 9 bases lay in between. Germline lookup yields CDR1 SQVTM and CDR2 ANQGSEA. Written as DNA, the CDR3 is TGCAGCGTTGAACCCCAGGGCAACACCGGGGAGCTGTTTTTT. The encoded protein is CSVEPQGNTGELFF.

This chain uses TRBV9 with TRBJ1-2, with 7 bases fitting TRBD1. The CDR3 has 15 amino acids. With V trimmed by 4 bases and J by 0 bases, 6 bases remained unmatched. The V gene's germline CDR1 is SGDLS and CDR2 YYNGEE. CDR3 amino acids: CASSLTTGTNYGYTF. In DNA, the CDR3 is TGTGCCAGCAGCCTGACGACAGGGACTAACTATGGCTACACCTTC.

The CDR3 nucleotides read TGTGCCTGGAGTAGGGGGAATGAAAAACTGTTTTTT. This translates into CAWSRGNEKLFF. The rearrangement joins TRBV30 to TRBJ1-4; D perhaps matches TRBD1 (6 bases). V was trimmed by 2 bases and J by 5 bases, leaving 6 bases between them. Germline assignment: CDR1 GTSNPN and CDR2 SVGIG (reference sequence). This CDR3 has 12 residues.

This clone was observed a handful of times. V gene TRBV11-2 combines with J gene TRBJ2-2; D gene ambiguous. The CDR3 has 16 residues. Between the trimmed V and J ends, which lost 0 bases and 4 bases, there was a span of 12 bases. The germline V gene encodes CDR1 SGHAT and CDR2 FQNNGV. The CDR3 is CASSLEAPRGTGELFF. The CDR3 coding sequence is TGTGCCAGCAGCTTAGAGGCCCCACGAGGCACCGGGGAGCTGTTTTTT.

V is TRBV25-1 and J is TRBJ1-1; D remains ambiguous. Germline values: CDR1 MGHDK, CDR2 SYGVNS. The CDR3 length is 15 residues. The V end lost 4 bases, the J end lost 2 bases, and 14 bases lay between the germline ends. The CDR3 DNA reads TGTGCCAGCAGTGCCTCAGTTGGGATTAACACTGAAGCTTTCTTT. Amino acids: CASSASVGINTEAFF.

The V call is TRBV7-2, the J call TRBJ2-5; tentatively, D is TRBD1 (6 bases). The CDR3 is 14 residues long. The germline V gene encodes CDR1 SGHTA and CDR2 FQGNSA. Trimming pared 1 base from V and 4 bases from J, leaving 10 bases between. CDR3 loop: CASSLEPGAETQYF. The CDR3 DNA reads TGTGCCAGCAGCTTAGAGCCAGGGGCAGAGACCCAGTACTTC.

The chain has TRBV6-6 and TRBJ1-6, with D maybe TRBD1 (6 bases). CDR3 length: 15 residues. From germline, CDR1 is MNHNY and CDR2 SVGAGI (reference sequence). Between the trimmed V and J ends, which lost 5 bases and 5 bases, there was a span of 13 bases. CDR3 protein: CASSRRDTNNSPLHF. The DNA for the CDR3 is TGTGCCAGCAGTCGCCGGGACACAAATAATTCACCCCTCCACTTT.

This clone has only a few counts. This chain links TRBV27 with TRBJ1-6; possibly TRBD1 for D (6 bases). Germline CDR1 and CDR2: MNHEY and SMNVEV (reference sequence). This CDR3 region has 17 residues. Trimming stripped 4 bases from V and 2 bases from J, with 15 bases between. The CDR3 sequence: CASSSPGGAAYNSPLHF. The CDR3 DNA reads TGTGCCAGCAGTTCCCCGGGGGGGGCGGCCTATAATTCACCCCTCCACTTT.

A few counts support this clone. The rearrangement uses TRBV6-5 and TRBJ2-5, with 8 bases aligning to TRBD1. CDR1 and CDR2 from the germline V gene are MNHEY and SVGAGI. This CDR3 has 14 amino acids. The J segment lost 5 bases and the V segment lost 2 bases, leaving 4 bases of the junction unmatched. CDR3 loop: CASSYETGAETQYF. DNA for the CDR3: TGTGCCAGCAGTTACGAGACAGGGGCCGAGACCCAGTACTTC.

This clone was recorded a few times. The chain has TRBV23-1 and TRBJ2-7; D not certain. TRBV23-1 is an ORF; its function is uncertain. The V end lost 4 bases, the J end lost 5 bases, and 15 bases lay between the germline ends. This CDR3 has 14 amino acids. The CDR3 bases are TGCGCCAGCAGTCGGCGGCCGACGTGTAACGAGCAGTACTTC. This sequence encodes CASSRRPTCNEQYF.